The entry below describes one T cell receptor (beta chain). Autoimmune disease history or systemic immunosuppression led to patient exclusion. The CDR3 is 15 residues long. V gave up 5 bases and J gave up 3 bases, with 16 bases separating them. Germline V gene sequence: CDR1 LNHDA, CDR2 SQIVND (reference sequence). The data belong to a study of OX40 agonist ivuxolimab in advanced cancers. Study as a whole: Patients received ivuxolimab, an agonistic anti-OX40 (CD134) antibody.

Only in-frame clones appear in the TCRdb table, and some are missing; sequencing was by immunoSEQ multiplex PCR. The sample lists tens of thousands of clones; 90% were seen once. This receptor was taken from an adult with an advanced solid tumor such as melanoma, head and neck, liver or kidney cancer. Sequenced material: CD4+ or CD8+ T cells sorted from blood, taken in a trial of the OX40 agonist ivuxolimab. The V gene is TRBV19, the J gene TRBJ2-5, with a weak D call TRBD2 (6 bases). The CDR3 sequence: CASSVTSNGEETQYF. CDR3 nucleotide sequence: TGTGCCAGTAGTGTGACTAGTAACGGGGAAGAGACCCAGTACTTC.